This T cell receptor (beta chain) stems from a study of long-term antiretroviral therapy in people with HIV. Study results and limitations: Clonal expansions arising prior to ART prevailed in the repertoire at every time point. Narrower CDR3 length ranges marked HIV repertoires relative to controls.

The CDR3 contains 16 residues. V trimming: 5 bases; J trimming: 0 bases; junction bases outside the gene matches: 7. CDR1 is SGHTA and CDR2 is FQGNSA in the germline V gene. Donors needed at least one pre-ART PBMC sample plus at least two post-ART samples. The United States was where all participants with HIV were treated. The assay, immunoSEQ v3.0, was run at survey level. Clones were sequenced by immunoSEQ multiplex PCR, and TCRdb holds only the in-frame ones, with some missing. The sample shows approximately 21,000 clones, approximately 80% of them seen only once. This clone was recorded only once. Its antigen is undetermined.

The V and J genes are TRBV7-2 and TRBJ2-7; 10 bases align to TRBD1. This sequence was found in a man in his fifties or sixties with HIV. The specimen was unsorted PBMCs, collected 0.3 years after starting antiretroviral therapy. The CDR3 region is CASSPRTGGPSYEQYF. Here the CDR3 DNA reads TGTGCCAGCAGCCCCAGGACAGGGGGGCCCTCCTACGAGCAGTACTTC.